One sample yielded the 21 T cell receptor beta chains listed below, sequenced in a study of blood T cell repertoires in COVID-19. Generated by immunoSEQ multiplex PCR, the TCRdb table keeps only in-frame clones and is missing some. Here the sample spans tens of thousands of clones, over 75% being singletons. Sample: peripheral blood. These receptors originate from a human donor in a cohort sampled during active COVID-19.

This sequence joins TRBV10-3 and TRBJ2-1, with D perhaps matching TRBD1 (6 bases). Trimming took 6 bases from V and 10 from J, leaving 13 bases between them. Germline lookup yields CDR1 ENHRY and CDR2 SYGVKD. This CDR3 is 12 amino acids long. CDR3 sequence: CAIRYTGLEQFF. For the CDR3, the DNA is TGTGCCATCAGGTATACAGGGCTCGAGCAGTTCTTC.

CDR3 sequence reads: CASSRSANSYNEQFF. DNA for the CDR3: TGTGCCAGCAGTCGATCCGCGAACTCCTACAATGAGCAGTTCTTC. J is TRBJ2-1 and V is TRBV3-1 (or the pseudogene TRBV3-2), with no clear D. Germline CDR1 is LGHDT and CDR2 is YNNKEL (reference sequence). This CDR3 is 15 amino acids long. V was shortened by 6 bases and J by 0 bases, with 12 bases between the two germline ends.

The chain carries TRBV12-3 or TRBV12-4 and TRBJ2-3; TRBD2 might be the D (6 bases). This CDR3 contains 13 residues. Trimming shortened V by 4 bases and J by 4 bases, and 9 bases separated the two germline ends. CDR3 protein: CASSWGTSDTQYF. The CDR3 DNA reads as TGTGCCAGCAGTTGGGGGACTTCAGATACGCAGTATTTT.

V gene TRBV28 combines with J gene TRBJ1-6; TRBD1 might be the D (6 bases). The V gene's germline CDR1 is MDHEN and CDR2 SYDVKM. This CDR3 region has 17 residues. Trimming pared 9 bases from V and 7 bases from J, leaving 25 bases between. This CDR3 is CASNDKGDGLWNSPLHF. The CDR3 bases are TGTGCCAGTAACGATAAGGGGGACGGGCTTTGGAATTCACCCCTCCACTTT. Full variable domain (outside the CDR3, taken from reference TRBV28 and TRBJ1-6): DVKVTQSSRYLVKRTGEKVFLECVQDMDHENMFWYRQDPGLGLRLIYFSYDVKMKEKGDIPEGYSVSREKKERFSLILESASTNQTSMYLCASNDKGDGLWNSPLHFGNGTRLTVT.

The chain has TRBV29-1 and TRBJ2-1, with 9 bases that match TRBD2. Germline CDR1 reads SQVTM; CDR2 reads ANQGSEA. Losses at the gene ends were 2 bases for V and 5 bases for J; bases not matched to a gene: 7. The CDR3 is made up of 15 amino acids. DNA for the CDR3: TGCAGCGTTGAAAACCCTAGCGGGGATAACAATGAGCAGTTCTTC. Residues: CSVENPSGDNNEQFF.

The V call is TRBV6-5, the J call TRBJ2-7; D may be TRBD2 (6 bases). The CDR3 runs to 15 residues. With 0 bases removed from V and 0 bases from J, the gap between germline ends came to 9 bases. Per the germline V gene, CDR1 is MNHEY and CDR2 is SVGAGI. CDR3 bases: TGTGCCAGCAGTTACTCCGACGGGGGCTCCTACGAGCAGTACTTC. Translation gives CASSYSDGGSYEQYF.

The chain recombines TRBV10-2 with TRBJ2-7, with D maybe TRBD2 (5 bases). Germline CDR1 WSHSY, CDR2 SAAADI. Trimming took off 6 bases at V and 9 bases at J, with 15 bases between the two ends. The CDR3 runs to 12 residues. CDR3 loop: CASRDSEEAQYF. For the CDR3, the DNA is TGCGCCAGCAGGGATAGCGAGGAAGCGCAGTACTTC.

The chain couples TRBV18 to TRBJ2-2; D is ambiguous. The CDR3 runs to 13 residues. V shed 3 bases and J shed 4 bases, with 6 bases lying between them. Germline V lookup: CDR1 KGHSH, CDR2 LQKENI. In nucleotides, the CDR3 is TGTGCCAGCTCACCCGAGATCACCGGGGAGCTGTTTTTT. This gives the protein CASSPEITGELFF.

V is TRBV27 and J is TRBJ2-7; 7 bases agree with TRBD1. Germline CDR1 is MNHEY and CDR2 is SMNVEV (reference sequence). V trimming: 5 bases; J trimming: 3 bases; junction bases outside the gene matches: 10. CDR3 length equals 15 residues. CDR3 DNA: TGTGCCAGCAGTCTTCGACAGGGATTGGGCTACGAGCAGTACTTC. Its translation: CASSLRQGLGYEQYF.

The chain recombines TRBV24-1 with TRBJ2-7; 11 bases are a match to TRBD1. Germline V lookup: CDR1 KGHDR, CDR2 SFDVKD. CDR3 length equals 15 residues. V lost 3 bases and J lost 3; bases outside the gene matches: 3. DNA for the CDR3: TGTGCCACCAGTGATCTGGGACAGGGGGGCTACGAGCAGTACTTC. It translates to CATSDLGQGGYEQYF.

V gene TRBV27 combines with J gene TRBJ2-1, with 7 bases that match TRBD2. CDR1 and CDR2 (germline): MNHEY, SMNVEV (reference sequence). The CDR3 loop spans 17 amino acids. Unmatched junction bases numbered 21, after V lost 6 bases and J lost 10 bases. CDR3 region: CASRASPVNRLAWEQFF. In DNA, the CDR3 is TGTGCCAGCAGGGCCTCACCCGTAAATCGACTAGCCTGGGAGCAGTTCTTC.

The chain joins TRBV24-1 to TRBJ2-5; D perhaps matches TRBD2 (5 bases). The CDR3 spans 14 residues. Germline values: CDR1 KGHDR, CDR2 SFDVKD. V was clipped by 3 bases and J by 0 bases, with 7 bases between them. DNA for the CDR3: TGTGCCACCAGTGATCCTAGCAACCAAGAGACCCAGTACTTC. Its protein is CATSDPSNQETQYF.

The V gene is TRBV4-1, the J gene TRBJ2-7; possible D gene TRBD2, 5 bases. This CDR3 is 14 amino acids long. Germline loops: CDR1 MGHRA, CDR2 YSYEKL. Trimming pared 0 bases from V and 2 bases from J, leaving 8 bases between. The chain's CDR3 is CASSQDFGAYEQYF. CDR3 DNA sequence: TGCGCCAGCAGCCAAGATTTCGGGGCCTACGAGCAGTACTTC.

This clone was counted between two and nine times. The V gene is TRBV6-2 or TRBV6-3, the J gene TRBJ2-7, with 10 bases fitting TRBD2. In germline, CDR1 is MNHEY, CDR2 SVGEGT. After removal of 5 bases from V and 1 base from J, the junction contained 2 bases not matched to a gene. The CDR3 runs 14 residues. CDR3 coding DNA: TGTGCCAGCAGTCTAGCGGGAGAATCCTACGAGCAGTACTTC. Protein sequence: CASSLAGESYEQYF.

This chain uses TRBV13 with TRBJ2-7; 12 bases line up with TRBD2. The V and J ends lost 6 bases and 6 bases, in that order; junction bases with no gene match: 3. CDR1 is PRHDT, CDR2 FYEKMQ, per germline (reference sequence). The CDR3 covers 13 residues. CDR3 region: CASRLAGGSEQYF. DNA of the CDR3: TGTGCCAGCAGACTAGCGGGAGGTTCCGAGCAGTACTTC. Full variable domain (outside the CDR3, taken from reference TRBV13 and TRBJ2-7): AAGVIQSPRHLIKEKRETATLKCYPIPRHDTVYWYQQGPGQDPQFLISFYEKMQSDKGSIPDRFSAQQFSDYHSELNMSSLELGDSALYFCASRLAGGSEQYFGPGTRLTVT.

The J gene is TRBJ1-5, the V gene TRBV18; D ambiguous. V was shortened by 6 bases and J by 9 bases, with 21 bases between the two germline ends. CDR3 size: 15 residues. The germline CDR1 and CDR2 sequences are KGHSH and LQKENI. CDR3 sequence (DNA): TGTGCCAGCTCCTCGGGGTCAGGAAGGAGCGCGCCCCAGCATTTT. Translated: CASSSGSGRSAPQHF.

The rearrangement links TRBV7-2 to TRBJ1-2; TRBD1 aligns across 11 bases. The CDR3 consists of 14 residues. V lost 4 bases to trimming and J lost 5 bases; unmatched junction nucleotides: 3. CDR1 is SGHTA, CDR2 FQGNSA, per germline. CDR3 sequence (DNA): TGTGCCAGCAGCTCGGACAGGGGGCATTATGGCTACACCTTC. It codes for CASSSDRGHYGYTF.

This chain connects TRBV19 to TRBJ2-6, with D perhaps matching TRBD2 (6 bases). V was pared by 5 bases and J by 2 bases, with 10 bases between. The V gene's germline CDR1 is LNHDA and CDR2 SQIVND (reference sequence). This CDR3 is built from 15 residues. The DNA for the CDR3 is TGTGCCAGTAGTCCTCGGACTACTGGGGCCAACGTCCTGACTTTC. Protein product: CASSPRTTGANVLTF. The variable domain in full, with the rest retrieved from reference TRBV19 and TRBJ2-6, is DGGITQSPKYLFRKEGQNVTLSCEQNLNHDAMYWYRQDPGQGLRLIYYSQIVNDFQKGDIAEGYSVSREKKESFPLTVTSAQKNPTAFYLCASSPRTTGANVLTFGAGSRLTVL.

Comment on this clone: At one end the junction does not follow the germline gene, possibly because of a read error. The chain carries TRBV9 and TRBJ1-4; 8 nucleotides agree with TRBD1. The CDR3 has 15 residues. CDR1 SGDLS and CDR2 YYNGEE come from the germline V gene. The CDR3 nucleotides read TGTGCCAGCAGCGCTCGACAGGGGTGGAATGAGAAACTGTTTTTT. Amino acid sequence: CASSARQGWNEKLFF.

Only a few counts were recorded for this clone. This specimen includes other DNA sequences encoding the same CDR3. CDR3 sequence: CASSLTGNTEAFF. The DNA of the CDR3 is TGTGCCAGCAGCTTAACCGGGAACACTGAAGCTTTCTTT. The chain has TRBV7-9 and TRBJ1-1; D not resolved. The germline gives CDR1 SEHNR, CDR2 FQNEAQ (reference sequence). Trimming removed 2 bases from V and 1 base from J, with 5 bases in between. The CDR3 is 13 amino acids. Full variable domain (remainder filled in from reference TRBV7-9 and TRBJ1-1): DTGVSQNPRHKITKRGQNVTFRCDPISEHNRLYWYRQTLGQGPEFLTYFQNEAQLEKSRLLSDRFSAERPKGSFSTLEIQRTEQGDSAMYLCASSLTGNTEAFFGQGTRLTVV.

The sample holds one count of this clone. This chain connects TRBV4-1 to TRBJ2-7; 8 positions match TRBD1. CDR1 and CDR2 (germline): MGHRA, YSYEKL. V shed 3 bases, J shed 2 bases, and the junction held 15 bases outside the gene matches. CDR3 length equals 18 residues. The CDR3 spells CASSHGDRYFQTPYEQYF. The DNA of the CDR3 is TGCGCCAGCAGCCATGGGGACAGGTATTTCCAAACCCCCTACGAGCAGTACTTC.